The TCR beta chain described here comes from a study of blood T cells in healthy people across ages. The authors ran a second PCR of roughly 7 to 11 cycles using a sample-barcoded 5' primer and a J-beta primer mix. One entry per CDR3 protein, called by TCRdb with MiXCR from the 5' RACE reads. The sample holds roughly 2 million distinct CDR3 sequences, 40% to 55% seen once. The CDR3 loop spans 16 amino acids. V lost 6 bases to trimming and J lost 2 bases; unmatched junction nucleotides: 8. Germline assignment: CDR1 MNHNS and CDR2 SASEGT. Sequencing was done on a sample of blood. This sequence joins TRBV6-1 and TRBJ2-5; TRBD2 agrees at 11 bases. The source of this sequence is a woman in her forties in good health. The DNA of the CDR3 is TGTGCCAGCAGACAAATAGGGACTAGCGGTCAAGAGACCCAGTACTTC. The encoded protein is CASRQIGTSGQETQYF.